A selection of T cell receptor beta chains follows, all from one sample in a study of T cell repertoires in ileal Crohn's disease. Measured with immunoSEQ multiplex PCR; TCRdb has only the in-frame clones, and not every one. The data contain 1,400 or so clones, approximately 78% of them seen just once; the ten biggest clones take up around 15%. The sample taken for sequencing was ileal tissue. The source of these receptors is an adult with Crohn's disease. Each CDR3 is given with its conserved first and last residue. D genes are given only for firm matches. Rows give clone size only sometimes, using once, few, many, or a class for an expanded clone.

J gene,D gene,V gene,clone size,CDR3 DNA,CDR3 protein
TRBJ1-2,.,TRBV7-9,.,TGTGCCAGCAGCGGGCAGTATGGCTACACCTTC,CASSGQYGYTF
TRBJ2-1,.,TRBV7-8,.,TGTGCCAGCAGCTTACACTCTACGGAGTCGTTGAATGAGCAGTTCTTC,CASSLHSTESLNEQFF
TRBJ2-1,TRBD1,TRBV6-5,.,TGTGCCAGCAGCCGACAGGGGGCTTACAATGAGCAGTTCTTC,CASSRQGAYNEQFF
TRBJ1-1,TRBD1,TRBV12-5,.,TGTGCTAGTGGTTCCCGGGACAGGGGCTTGAACACTGAAGCTTTCTTT,CASGSRDRGLNTEAFF
TRBJ2-7,TRBD2,TRBV10-3,.,TGTGCCATCAGTTCCGGGACTAGCAAGGGCGAGCAGTACTTC,CAISSGTSKGEQYF
TRBJ2-7,TRBD2,TRBV4-2,.,TGTGCCAGCAGCCAACAGACAAGCGGGGTTCCACCCGAGCAGTACTTC,CASSQQTSGVPPEQYF
TRBJ2-3,.,TRBV7-2,once,TGTGCCAGCAGCTCTCGGGTCCTAACGCAGTATTTT,CASSSRVLTQYF
TRBJ2-1,.,TRBV18,.,TGTGCCAGCTCCAAAACAACAGACATCTACAATGAGCAGTTCTTC,CASSKTTDIYNEQFF
TRBJ2-5,TRBD2,TRBV7-2,.,TGTGCCAGCAGCTATAGCGGGAGGGCCGATGAGACCCAGTACTTC,CASSYSGRADETQYF
TRBJ2-3,TRBD1,TRBV5-6,once,TGTGCCAGCAGCCCGGACAGGGGGGAGGGAACGCAGTATTTT,CASSPDRGEGTQYF
TRBJ1-5,.,TRBV15,once,TGTGCCACCAGCAGAGTAGCAGCGGGTCAGCCCCAGCATTTT,CATSRVAAGQPQHF
TRBJ2-7,TRBD1,TRBV30,.,TGTGCCTGGAGCCCAGGGGGCTGGAACGAGCAGTACTTC,CAWSPGGWNEQYF
TRBJ2-3,TRBD2,TRBV5-1,once,TGCGCCAGCAAAAGGACTAGCGGTGGCACAGATACGCAGTATTTT,CASKRTSGGTDTQYF
TRBJ1-2,.,TRBV7-2,.,TGTGCCAGCAGCTTCGGGGCGGGGTATGGCTACACCTTC,CASSFGAGYGYTF
TRBJ2-7,.,TRBV2,once,TGTGCCAGTCGGGAGACTAGGGTATCCTACGAGCAGTACTTC,CASRETRVSYEQYF
TRBJ2-3,TRBD2,TRBV4-3,few,TGCGCCAGCAGCCAAGAGGGGGCAGGGAGGACTAGCGGCACAGATACGCAGTATTTT,CASSQEGAGRTSGTDTQYF
TRBJ1-6,TRBD1,TRBV7-9,.,TGTGCCAGCAGCTTGGGACAGGGGAGAAATTCACCCCTCCACTTT,CASSLGQGRNSPLHF
TRBJ1-2,TRBD1,TRBV7-2,.,TGTGCCAGCAGCTTAGGGACAGGGCGCTATGGCTACACCTTC,CASSLGTGRYGYTF
TRBJ2-3,TRBD2,TRBV2,few,TGTGCCACCGCGGGACTAGCTTTTTGGGCTAGCACAGATACGCAGTATTTT,CATAGLAFWASTDTQYF
TRBJ2-1,.,TRBV5-6,.,TGTGCCAGCAGCTTACCTAGGGGCGGAGCTTACAATGAGCAGTTCTTC,CASSLPRGGAYNEQFF
TRBJ1-1,.,TRBV28,.,TGTGCCAGCAGTTTGAGAGCGGGCACTGAAGCTTTCTTT,CASSLRAGTEAFF
TRBJ2-1,TRBD2,TRBV5-6,.,TGTGCCAGCAGCTTTTTAGGACTAGCGGAAAGGTACAATGAGCAGTTCTTC,CASSFLGLAERYNEQFF
TRBJ1-1,TRBD1,TRBV6-6,.,TGTGCCAGCAGTTCTCAGGGGGCCACTGAAGCTTTCTTT,CASSSQGATEAFF
TRBJ1-2,TRBD1,TRBV19,.,TGTGCCAGTCCCCCCCCGGACAGGGTAGGAGGCTACCCCTTC,CASPPPDRVGGYPF
TRBJ2-3,.,TRBV9,.,TGTGCCAGCAGCACAACCCGTGGAGGTACGCAGTATTTT,CASSTTRGGTQYF
TRBJ2-7,TRBD1,TRBV5-4,.,TGTGCCAGCAGCTCGGGACAGGGGTTGTCCGAGCAGTACTTC,CASSSGQGLSEQYF